This T cell receptor (beta chain) was profiled in a study of a mutant IDH1 vaccine in newly diagnosed glioma. Overall study context: V12 fell at week 35 and V13, the study end, at week 47. Study-wide results and caveats: In about 94% of patients, immune responses induced by the vaccine occurred.

Here immunoSEQ multiplex PCR was the method, and the copy in TCRdb shows in-frame clones only, minus some. Of approximately 100,000 clones listed, nearly 90% were seen once; the top ten hold over 0.6%. Time point reported: week 47, end of study. Doses of 300 ug of mutant IDH1 20-mer peptide were given with topical imiquimod. Patients, over weeks 1, 3, 5, 7, 11, 15, 19 and 23, received a total of eight vaccinations. Donor diagnoses consisted of new WHO grade 3 or 4 IDH1-mutant, ATRX-lost astrocytomas. The CDR3 runs to 16 residues. CDR1 and CDR2 from the germline V gene are SSHAT and FNYEAQ (reference sequence). Worth noting for this clone: As yet, its antigen is unknown. At one of its ends the junction is not consistent with the germline gene, which may arise from a read error.

This sequence joins TRBV7-7 and TRBJ2-1; 14 bases map to TRBD2. The sequence was obtained from a woman in her 50s with glioma. Sequencing used PBMCs, obtained from a glioma patient whose treatment included an IDH1 peptide vaccine. The CDR3 is CASSLGTSGSEVEQFF. CDR3 DNA sequence: TGTGCTAGCAGCTTAGGGACTAGCGGGAGCGAGGTTGAGCAGTTCTTC.